These T cell receptor beta chains were read from a single sample in a study of T cells in Graves' hyperthyroidism and ophthalmopathy. A single record per CDR3 protein comes from TCRdb applying MiXCR to the multiplex PCR reads. The profile covers a few hundred thousand distinct CDR3 sequences, with just under 15% appearing a single time and 30% to 35% taken by the ten largest. The source material was blood. Receptor source: a young woman with Graves' hyperthyroidism. Each CDR3 is given with its conserved first and last residue. The order of the fields is V gene, J gene, CDR3 protein.

>TRBV28|TRBJ2-7
CASRYPAGRDVGYEQYF
>TRBV28|TRBJ2-7
CATFSGLLSYEQYF
>TRBV28|TRBJ2-6
CASSFPGTGSYAGANVLTF
>TRBV5-1|TRBJ2-1
CASSPLSGRNNEQFF
>TRBV3-1|TRBJ2-1
CASSHGINEQFF
>TRBV18|TRBJ2-7
CASSAGTASYEQYF
>TRBV19|TRBJ2-3
CASSIGGGGTDTQYF
>TRBV2|TRBJ1-4
CASSAGGTNEKLFF
>TRBV2|TRBJ1-4
CASSVAGIGGKPEILFF
>TRBV24-1|TRBJ2-2
CATSDLNGLGGELFF
>TRBV11-2|TRBJ1-1
CASSPNRNTEAFF
>TRBV2|TRBJ2-5
CASSPRLAGDETQYF
>TRBV9|TRBJ2-7
CASSVDDRSSYEQYF
>TRBV20-1|TRBJ2-1
CSARPGAGHNEQFF
>TRBV20-1|TRBJ2-1
CSAMRGREGLNEQFF
>TRBV9|TRBJ2-4
CASSVAVGGGLNIQYF
>TRBV9|TRBJ2-5
CASSVAPVQETQYF
>TRBV20-1|TRBJ2-7
CSADGLAVSYEQYF
>TRBV12-3/TRBV12-4|TRBJ2-7
CASSRVPVNEQYF
>TRBV5-1|TRBJ2-7
CASSRGLLGQGIHEQYF
>TRBV7-2|TRBJ1-1
CASSHRGNTEAFF
>TRBV30|TRBJ2-2
CAWRRTGGIVTGELFF
>TRBV6-2/TRBV6-3|TRBJ1-5
CASSKDRESNQPQHF
>TRBV20-1|TRBJ1-3
CSARVGGKGNTIYF
>TRBV28|TRBJ1-4
CASGRISGLEEKLFF
>TRBV19|TRBJ1-1
CASSRGLTEAFF
>TRBV12-3/TRBV12-4|TRBJ2-7
CASSLADRGSYEQYF
>TRBV7-2|TRBJ2-1
CASSLQFSGAPSYNEQFF
>TRBV24-1|TRBJ1-5
CAILPRKPGQVPGAQHF
>TRBV27|TRBJ2-5
CASSLSAGGVTQYF
>TRBV30|TRBJ1-1
CAWNGIYTEAFF
>TRBV9|TRBJ1-1
CASADVEMNTEAFF
>TRBV5-1|TRBJ2-7
CASSRAASYEQYF
>TRBV19|TRBJ2-7
CASSWTGGSGEQYF
>TRBV6-1|TRBJ2-7
CASSEGTGLSEQYF
>TRBV9|TRBJ2-1
CASSVLAGYNEQFF
>TRBV5-1|TRBJ2-1
CASSLPTSGGYNEQFF
>TRBV6-1|TRBJ2-3
CASKKRTSISGDTQYF
>TRBV7-9|TRBJ2-5
CASSPTGQETQYF
>TRBV28|TRBJ2-2
CASSRPGTATGELFF
>TRBV7-2|TRBJ2-2
CASSFVLAGVGTGELFF
>TRBV6-2/TRBV6-3|TRBJ2-7
CASSYPPGLAGGLEQYF
>TRBV18|TRBJ2-5
CASSPPEEETQYF
>TRBV5-1|TRBJ1-6
CASSQTGVGRSPLHF
>TRBV11-2|TRBJ2-7
CASSLDAPNYPYEQYF
>TRBV28|TRBJ1-5
CASSQYYRGPQPQHF